Detailed here is one T cell receptor (beta chain). These data are taken from a study of beta chain features in type 1 diabetes. Study-level information: Sorted cells, 107,917,701 in number, were examined across all samples.

This CDR3 contains 13 residues. CDR1 SGHNT and CDR2 YENEEA come from the germline V gene. Trimming took 2 bases from V and 6 from J, leaving 7 bases between them. Sorting produced populations that all topped 98% purity. Isolated RNA was reverse transcribed in full, so expressed TCRB transcripts were sequenced. Sequencing was performed with immunoSEQ multiplex PCR; in TCRdb, only in-frame clones are kept and a portion is missing. The data contain under 900,000 clones, 15% to 20% of them singletons. This receptor was obtained from a woman under 30 in good health. This chain joins TRBV11-3 and TRBJ2-2; D is unclear. The sample comprised naive CD4+ T cells from blood. CDR3 DNA: TGTGCCAGCAGCTTAAATTTAGCCGGGGAGCTGTTTTTT. Translated: CASSLNLAGELFF.